This paragraph reports one T cell receptor (beta chain). The table lists this clonotype with a few counts. This receptor's antigen is unknown. Qualities for individual bases were not recorded, and no much larger clone is one base off. This entry belongs to a study of T cell repertoires in cytomegalovirus infection (dated by TCRdb to the late 2010s). In terms of the full investigation: The HLA type of each donor mattered for the analysis, because public TCR beta signatures pointed to carriage of CMV infection along with the matching HLA type. What the authors observed across the whole study: In both this cohort and an independent roughly 350-donor cohort, the cumulative frequency of public TCR beta family members distinguished carriers of CMV infection plus the relevant HLA type. The ex vivo response was dominated by HLA-C-restricted CMV-specific TCR beta clonotypes, which also provided the single most frequent clonotype in two of eight donors.

Trimming costs V 0 bases and J 4 bases, and their ends lie 13 bases apart. The CDR3 runs 16 residues from the cysteine to the phenylalanine. The sequence is cut down to CDR3 DNA, 48 bases in frame from base 1. Sequencing took place on an Illumina HiSeq 1500. The public reads were reprocessed in TCRdb via fastp at Q25 and MiXCR, keeping in-frame beta chains. Every CDR3 protein is listed once, alongside the most common genes and DNA of its rows. Here the sample has approximately 500,000 distinct CDR3 sequences; 10% to 12% occur a single time. The top ten clonotypes cover roughly 10% of the sample. The clonotype was recovered from a human donor in good health (CMV status not recorded). Some clones in this sample may be carry-over from other donors' samples. The chain was built from TRBV12-3 or TRBV12-4 and TRBJ2-1; the D gene is possibly TRBD1 or TRBD2, each agreeing over 5 bases. Sequencing used PBMCs. The CDR3 region has the sequence CASSLAGEAGYNEQFF. The DNA is as follows: TGTGCCAGCAGTTTAGCGGGGGAAGCAGGATACAATGAGCAGTTCTTC.